Sequencing of this TCR beta chain was carried out in a study of blood T cell repertoires in COVID-19. Overall study: The cDNA or gDNA used as material had been derived from T cells, B-cell-depleted T cells, or PBMCs.

Clones were sequenced by immunoSEQ multiplex PCR, and TCRdb holds only the in-frame ones, with some missing. Here the sample spans some 210,000 clones, around four fifths being singletons. CDR3 length: 12 residues. Deletions cut 3 bases from V and 8 bases from J, with 8 bases between. Per germline, CDR1 MGHDK and CDR2 SYGVNS. This chain connects TRBV25-1 to TRBJ1-3; no clear D. The sample comprised peripheral blood. The sequence derives from a man aged 50 to 59 with active or convalescent COVID-19. The DNA of the CDR3 is TGTGCCAGCAGTGACCCGAACTACACCATATATTTT. It specifies CASSDPNYTIYF.